The 28 T cell receptor beta chains reported below all come from one sample, sequenced in a study of blood T cell repertoires in COVID-19. Clones were sequenced by immunoSEQ multiplex PCR, and TCRdb holds only the in-frame ones, with some missing. The sample consists of about 70,000 clones, more than 80% of them appearing once. Material for sequencing was peripheral blood. The receptors stem from a woman aged 70 to 79 with acute or convalescent COVID-19.

This rearrangement joins TRBV28 to TRBJ2-3; D is uncertain. The CDR3 has 14 amino acids. The germline V gene encodes CDR1 MDHEN and CDR2 SYDVKM. The germline V and J ends were trimmed by 5 bases and 3 bases, with 12 bases remaining between them. CDR3 bases: TGTGCCAGCAGTCTCCCCTTCCAGACAGATACGCAGTATTTT. Residues: CASSLPFQTDTQYF.

This sequence joins TRBV6-5 and TRBJ2-1; D might be TRBD1 (5 bases). V was cut by 7 bases and J by 0 bases, with 10 bases left in between. The CDR3 is 14 amino acids. The germline V gene has CDR1 MNHEY and CDR2 SVGAGI. For the CDR3, the DNA is TGTGCCAGCAAGTTAGGGGACTCCTACAATGAGCAGTTCTTC. Protein sequence: CASKLGDSYNEQFF.

The chain is built from TRBV5-4 and TRBJ2-3; 12 nucleotides agree with TRBD2. V lost 4 bases to trimming and J lost 2 bases; unmatched junction nucleotides: 2. CDR1 SGHNT and CDR2 YYREEE come from the germline V gene (reference sequence). CDR3 length: 15 residues. The CDR3 protein is CASSRTSGNTDTQYF. In nucleotides, the CDR3 is TGTGCCAGCAGCCGGACTAGCGGGAACACAGATACGCAGTATTTT.

Only one count was recorded for this clone. The chain joins TRBV21-1 to TRBJ1-6. TRBV21-1 is a pseudogene locus. CDR3 length equals 19 residues. The CDR3 loop is CASSKGREGEPNFNSPLHF. The CDR3 nucleotides are TGTGCCAGCAGCAAAGGAAGGGAGGGGGAACCGAATTTTAATTCACCCCTCCACTTT.

The chain uses TRBV20-1 and TRBJ2-3; D is perhaps TRBD1 (5 bases). Trimming took off 2 bases at V and 6 bases at J, with 6 bases between the two ends. The germline V gene encodes CDR1 DFQATT and CDR2 SNEGSKA (reference sequence). This CDR3 region has 11 residues. The CDR3 here is CSARRGDTQYF. The DNA for the CDR3 is TGCAGTGCTAGAAGGGGCGATACGCAGTATTTT.

The chain employs TRBV9 and TRBJ2-4, with TRBD1 matching over 8 bases. In germline, CDR1 is SGDLS, CDR2 YYNGEE. With V trimmed by 3 bases and J by 9 bases, 5 bases remained unmatched. The CDR3 totals 13 residues. The CDR3 loop reads CASSGDRGSIQYF. DNA of the CDR3: TGTGCCAGCAGCGGCGACAGGGGAAGCATTCAGTACTTC. The full variable domain, rest sourced from reference TRBV9 and TRBJ2-4, is DSGVTQTPKHLITATGQRVTLRCSPRSGDLSVYWYQQSLDQGLQFLIQYYNGEERAKGNILERFSAQQFPDLHSELNLSSLELGDSALYFCASSGDRGSIQYFGAGTRLSVL.

The chain employs TRBV7-9 and TRBJ2-4, with D possibly matching TRBD1 (7 bases). Trimming stripped 5 bases from V and 6 bases from J, with 14 bases between. The CDR3 has 14 residues. The germline gives CDR1 SEHNR, CDR2 FQNEAQ (reference sequence). The CDR3: CASSPGGTVNIQYF. The CDR3 DNA reads TGTGCCAGCAGCCCAGGGGGGACGGTAAACATTCAGTACTTC.

This rearrangement joins TRBV4-1 to TRBJ2-7; the match to TRBD1 covers 9 bases. The CDR3 length is 15 residues. The V gene end was trimmed by 3 bases and the J gene end by 1 base; junction bases not matched to a gene: 4. CDR1 and CDR2 (germline): MGHRA, YSYEKL. CDR3 in DNA: TGCGCCAGCAGCCACCCGGGACAGGGATCCTACGAGCAGTACTTC. It specifies CASSHPGQGSYEQYF.

The V call is TRBV6-6, the J call TRBJ1-1; 9 bases are shared with TRBD1. Germline V gene sequence: CDR1 MNHNY, CDR2 SVGAGI (reference sequence). The CDR3 extends over 14 amino acids. V lost 8 bases and J lost 0; bases outside the gene matches: 4. This CDR3 is CASGTGGMNTEAFF. CDR3 in DNA: TGTGCCAGCGGTACAGGGGGCATGAACACTGAAGCTTTCTTT.

The CDR3 coding sequence is TGTGCCAGCAGTTTACGGGAGGTCCGAGGGAATGAGCAGTTCTTC. Translation: CASSLREVRGNEQFF. The J gene is TRBJ2-1, the V gene TRBV9, with 7 bases aligning to TRBD2. CDR3 length: 15 residues. The germline CDR1 and CDR2 sequences are SGDLS and YYNGEE. V shed 5 bases, J shed 7 bases, and the junction held 12 bases outside the gene matches.

This chain uses TRBV9 with TRBJ2-7; 10 positions agree with TRBD2. Germline CDR1 is SGDLS and CDR2 is YYNGEE. This CDR3 contains 17 residues. V was clipped by 2 bases and J by 0 bases; unmatched bases: 8. CDR3 loop: CASSVGSTSGFSYEQYF. The CDR3 nucleotides read TGTGCCAGCAGCGTCGGGTCGACTAGCGGGTTCTCCTACGAGCAGTACTTC.

CDR3 coding DNA: TGTGCCAGTAGTTCCCTTATGGGCAGGGACAGCTACGAGCAGTACTTC. Protein: CASSSLMGRDSYEQYF. The chain employs TRBV19 and TRBJ2-7; 7 bases align to TRBD1. The junction had 13 bases not matched to a gene; V was cut back by 5 bases and J by 3 bases. The CDR3 has 16 residues. Germline V gene data show CDR1 as LNHDA and CDR2 as SQIVND (reference sequence).

This rearrangement joins TRBV5-8 to TRBJ1-6; D call uncertain. Trimming pared 0 bases from V and 6 bases from J, leaving 13 bases between. Germline V gene lookup returns CDR1 SGHTS and CDR2 YDEGEE. The CDR3 totals 16 residues. CDR3 DNA: TGTGCCAGCAGCTTGGGAGGGAGAAGGGTTAATTCACCCCTCCACTTT. Amino acid sequence: CASSLGGRRVNSPLHF.

This clone was found a few times. The V and J genes are TRBV7-9 and TRBJ2-1, with 7 nucleotides matching TRBD2. J lost 4 bases, V lost 2 bases, and 14 bases had no gene match. The CDR3 covers 18 residues. The germline V gene encodes CDR1 SEHNR and CDR2 FQNEAQ (reference sequence). In DNA form, the CDR3 reads TGTGCCAGCAGCTTACCCCCGGGAAGGGCGGGAGTTTACAATGAGCAGTTCTTC. Protein sequence: CASSLPPGRAGVYNEQFF.

This chain uses TRBV29-1 with TRBJ1-2, with TRBD1 matching 8 bases. Germline V CDR1 and CDR2: SQVTM, ANQGSEA. J lost 7 bases, V lost 7 bases, and 2 bases had no gene match. The CDR3 is 10 residues long. In DNA, the CDR3 is TGCAGCGCTGGGACAGGTGGCTACACCTTC. It is translated as CSAGTGGYTF.

V gene TRBV7-3 combines with J gene TRBJ1-1, with 10 nucleotides matching TRBD1. The germline V gene encodes CDR1 SGHTA and CDR2 FQGTGA. This CDR3 is 13 amino acids long. V was clipped by 5 bases and J by 5 bases; unmatched bases: 2. The CDR3 region has the DNA TGTGCCAGCAGCCGGGACAGGGGAACTGAAGCTTTCTTT. It encodes CASSRDRGTEAFF.

In its sample, this clone is medium-sized (0.01 to 0.1%). V usage is TRBV2 and J usage is TRBJ2-1, with 7 nucleotides matching TRBD1. The germline V gene has CDR1 SNHLY and CDR2 FYNNEI. The CDR3 contains 13 residues. V was clipped by 8 bases and J by 10 bases; unmatched bases: 11. The CDR3: CASSSGGFLEQFF. Here the CDR3 DNA reads TGTGCCAGCTCGTCAGGGGGATTCCTCGAGCAGTTCTTC.

The J gene is TRBJ1-4, the V gene TRBV24-1; perhaps TRBD1 as D (6 bases). The CDR3 is 13 amino acids. Looked up from germline, CDR1 is KGHDR and CDR2 is SFDVKD. V lost 5 bases, J lost 4 bases, and 7 bases lay in between. CDR3 protein: CATSAGVNEKLFF. CDR3 bases: TGTGCCACCAGTGCAGGGGTTAATGAAAAACTGTTTTTT.

This clone occurred a few times. V and J are TRBV7-3 and TRBJ2-1, with TRBD2 matching over 8 bases. The CDR3 has 15 amino acids. The germline V gene encodes CDR1 SGHTA and CDR2 FQGTGA. The V and J ends lost 5 bases and 1 base, in that order; junction bases with no gene match: 4. In DNA form, the CDR3 reads TGTGCCAGCAGCAGGACTAGCAGTTCCTACAATGAGCAGTTCTTC. This encodes CASSRTSSSYNEQFF. Supplemented by reference TRBV7-3 and TRBJ2-1, the full variable domain reads GAGVSQTPSNKVTEKGKYVELRCDPISGHTALYWYRQSLGQGPEFLIYFQGTGAADDSGLPNDRFFAVRPEGSVSTLKIQRTERGDSAVYLCASSRTSSSYNEQFFGPGTRLTVL.

The gene calls are TRBV9 and TRBJ1-1; D is unresolved. CDR3 length: 14 residues. Germline V gene sequence: CDR1 SGDLS, CDR2 YYNGEE. Deletions cut 0 bases from V and 0 bases from J, with 6 bases between. The CDR3 reads CASSVGPMNTEAFF. CDR3 in DNA: TGTGCCAGCAGCGTAGGGCCGATGAACACTGAAGCTTTCTTT. The full variable domain, completed using reference TRBV9 and TRBJ1-1, is DSGVTQTPKHLITATGQRVTLRCSPRSGDLSVYWYQQSLDQGLQFLIQYYNGEERAKGNILERFSAQQFPDLHSELNLSSLELGDSALYFCASSVGPMNTEAFFGQGTRLTVV.

The J gene is TRBJ2-1, the V gene TRBV19; 9 bases agree with TRBD2. V was pared by 7 bases and J by 0 bases, with 7 bases of the junction left unmatched. The CDR3 consists of 16 residues. Germline CDR1 and CDR2: LNHDA and SQIVND (reference sequence). DNA for the CDR3: TGTGCCAGTATCGGGACTAGCCGCATCTCCTACAATGAGCAGTTCTTC. Its translation is CASIGTSRISYNEQFF. Combining the CDR3 with reference TRBV19 and TRBJ2-1 gives the whole variable domain DGGITQSPKYLFRKEGQNVTLSCEQNLNHDAMYWYRQDPGQGLRLIYYSQIVNDFQKGDIAEGYSVSREKKESFPLTVTSAQKNPTAFYLCASIGTSRISYNEQFFGPGTRLTVL.

This chain uses TRBV2 with TRBJ2-3, with D perhaps matching TRBD1 (5 bases). Germline lookup yields CDR1 SNHLY and CDR2 FYNNEI. This CDR3 contains 13 residues. V lost 6 bases, J lost 2 bases, and 9 bases lay in between. The CDR3 here is CASRRQTTDTQYF. The CDR3, as DNA: TGTGCCAGCAGGAGACAGACCACAGATACGCAGTATTTT.

The chain is built from TRBV15 and TRBJ2-7; D ambiguous. Germline-derived CDR1 and CDR2 are LNHNV and YYDKDF (reference sequence). The CDR3 is made up of 10 amino acids. V lost 8 bases and J lost 3, with 5 bases in between. CDR3 in amino acids: CATLRYEQYF. Written as DNA, the CDR3 is TGTGCCACCCTACGCTACGAGCAGTACTTC.

The chain carries TRBV15 and TRBJ2-5; tentative D call: TRBD2 (7 bases). Trimming left V 6 bases short and J 5 bases short, with 19 bases between. The CDR3 totals 15 residues. Germline CDR1 reads LNHNV; CDR2 reads YYDKDF (reference sequence). The CDR3 sequence: CATRGRERGRETQYF. CDR3 in DNA: TGTGCCACCAGAGGGCGGGAGAGGGGGAGGGAGACCCAGTACTTC. The full variable domain, rest sourced from reference TRBV15 and TRBJ2-5, is DAMVIQNPRYQVTQFGKPVTLSCSQTLNHNVMYWYQQKSSQAPKLLFHYYDKDFNNEADTPDNFQSRRPNTSFCFLDIRSPGLGDTAMYLCATRGRERGRETQYFGPGTRLLVL.

The chain employs TRBV7-9 and TRBJ1-5, with D unresolved. This CDR3 region has 14 residues. V shed 5 bases and J shed 0 bases, with 8 bases lying between them. Germline lookup yields CDR1 SEHNR and CDR2 FQNEAQ (reference sequence). The CDR3 is CASSPGYSNQPQHF. DNA for the CDR3: TGTGCCAGCAGCCCGGGTTATAGCAATCAGCCCCAGCATTTT.

The rearrangement joins TRBV18 to TRBJ2-5; 8 nucleotides agree with TRBD2. Trimming took 0 bases from V and 6 from J; bases not matched to a gene: 6. Germline values: CDR1 KGHSH, CDR2 LQKENI. The CDR3 spans 15 residues. CDR3 in amino acids: CASSPPSGRGQTQYF. DNA of the CDR3: TGTGCCAGCTCACCACCGAGCGGGAGAGGACAGACCCAGTACTTC.

The chain links TRBV9 to TRBJ2-1, with 7 nucleotides matching TRBD2. There are 13 residues in the CDR3. With V trimmed by 4 bases and J by 5 bases, 3 bases remained unmatched. Per the germline V gene, CDR1 is SGDLS and CDR2 is YYNGEE. This chain's CDR3 is CASSTGTNNEQFF. The CDR3 nucleotides are TGTGCCAGCAGCACCGGGACTAACAATGAGCAGTTCTTC. Variable domain in full (rest from reference TRBV9 and TRBJ2-1): DSGVTQTPKHLITATGQRVTLRCSPRSGDLSVYWYQQSLDQGLQFLIQYYNGEERAKGNILERFSAQQFPDLHSELNLSSLELGDSALYFCASSTGTNNEQFFGPGTRLTVL.

The V and J genes are TRBV19 and TRBJ1-5; 8 bases agree with TRBD1. Germline CDR1 reads LNHDA; CDR2 reads SQIVND (reference sequence). The CDR3 totals 14 residues. After removal of 7 bases from V and 3 bases from J, the junction contained 5 bases not matched to a gene. The CDR3 DNA reads as TGTGCCAGTATCCCAGGGGGCATCAATCAGCCCCAGCATTTT. Its translation is CASIPGGINQPQHF. The whole variable domain, filled in from reference TRBV19 and TRBJ1-5, reads DGGITQSPKYLFRKEGQNVTLSCEQNLNHDAMYWYRQDPGQGLRLIYYSQIVNDFQKGDIAEGYSVSREKKESFPLTVTSAQKNPTAFYLCASIPGGINQPQHFGDGTRLSIL.